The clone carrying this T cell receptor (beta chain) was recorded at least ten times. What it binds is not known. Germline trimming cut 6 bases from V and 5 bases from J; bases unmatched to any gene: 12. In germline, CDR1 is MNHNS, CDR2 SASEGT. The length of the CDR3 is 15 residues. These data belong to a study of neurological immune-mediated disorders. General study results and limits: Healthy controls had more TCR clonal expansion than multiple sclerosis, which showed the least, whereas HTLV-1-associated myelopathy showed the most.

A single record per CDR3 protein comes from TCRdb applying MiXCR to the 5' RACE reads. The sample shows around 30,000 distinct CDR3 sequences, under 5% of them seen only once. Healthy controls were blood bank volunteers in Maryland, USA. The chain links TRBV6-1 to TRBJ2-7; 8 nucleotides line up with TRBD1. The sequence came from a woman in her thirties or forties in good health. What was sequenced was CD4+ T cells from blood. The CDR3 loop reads CASRLTGAVGNEQYF. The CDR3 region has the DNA TGTGCCAGCAGGCTGACAGGGGCCGTCGGCAACGAGCAGTACTTC.